Reported below is one T cell receptor beta chain. Its specificity is unknown. The authors produced TCR alpha and TCR beta cDNA libraries with sample barcodes and UMIs by 5'RACE using constant-segment primers. TCRdb used MiXCR to reprocess the 5' RACE reads, holding one entry per CDR3 protein. The table records 500,000 to 550,000 distinct CDR3 sequences, 20% of them present only once. This specimen comes from a study of T-cell memory formation after mild COVID-19. Findings and caveats of the study: Later expanders leaned CD4+, whereas clones that contracted between day 15 and 85 were balanced CD4/CD8.

The specimen sequenced was PBMCs or a T cell subset sorted from them (not recorded which). The receptor was derived from an adult woman who had mild COVID-19 (a few samples of this study predate the infection). Cell type and time point are not known.

The CDR3 sequence: CAWSEGQDYTEAFF. For the CDR3, the DNA is TGTGCCTGGAGCGAAGGACAGGACTACACTGAAGCTTTCTTT. V gene TRBV30 combines with J gene TRBJ1-1; 7 bases agree with TRBD1. Germline V lookup: CDR1 GTSNPN, CDR2 SVGIG (reference sequence). The CDR3 loop spans 14 amino acids. The V gene end was trimmed by 3 bases and the J gene end by 3 bases; junction bases not matched to a gene: 7.